This passage covers 23 T cell receptor beta chains from one sample sequenced in a study of CDR3 diversity in severe acne. TCRdb independently ran MiXCR on the PCR reads; one entry per CDR3 protein. Of about 90,000 distinct CDR3 sequences listed, roughly 49% were seen once; the top ten hold approximately 10%. The source material was blood. The receptors were gathered from a male donor with severe acne vulgaris.

This clonotype was counted at least ten times. J is TRBJ1-6 and V is TRBV10-3, with no clear D. CDR1 and CDR2 (germline): ENHRY, SYGVKD. V lost 0 bases, J lost 7 bases, and 13 bases lay in between. The CDR3 contains 16 residues. The DNA of the CDR3 is TGTGCCATCAGTGAGTCGATAAGGGAATGGAATTCACCCCTCCACTTT. It codes for CAISESIREWNSPLHF.

Within the sample, this clonotype is medium-sized. The chain employs TRBV5-6 and TRBJ2-4, with TRBD1 as a possible D gene (5 bases). Deletions cut 2 bases from V and 1 base from J, with 13 bases between. This CDR3 is 16 amino acids long. Germline V gene data show CDR1 as SGHDT and CDR2 as YYEEEE. This CDR3 reads CASSFLAAGAKNIQYF. CDR3 bases: TGTGCCAGCAGCTTCTTGGCCGCAGGGGCCAAAAACATTCAGTACTTC.

The V gene is TRBV7-2, the J gene TRBJ1-2, with D possibly matching TRBD1 (5 bases). V lost 1 base, J lost 3 bases, and 9 bases lay in between. This CDR3 is built from 14 residues. CDR1 is SGHTA, CDR2 FQGNSA, per germline. CDR3: CASSLGLGDYGYTF. CDR3 sequence (DNA): TGTGCCAGCAGCTTAGGATTGGGGGACTATGGCTACACCTTC.

This clonotype appeared a few times. This chain joins TRBV27 and TRBJ1-6; D not resolved. CDR3 length: 12 residues. The ends were cut back, 8 bases at V and 8 bases at J, with 10 bases in the middle. Germline V lookup: CDR1 MNHEY, CDR2 SMNVEV (reference sequence). The DNA for the CDR3 is TGTGCCAGCTCCCTAAACGATTCACCCCTCCACTTT. It yields the protein CASSLNDSPLHF.

This clonotype was counted at least ten times. The rearrangement links TRBV20-1 to TRBJ2-1, with TRBD2 identical over 8 bases. Germline-derived CDR1 and CDR2 are DFQATT and SNEGSKA (reference sequence). This CDR3 is 15 amino acids long. V lost 0 bases, J lost 7 bases, and 8 bases stayed unmatched. As DNA, the CDR3 is TGCAGTGCTAGAGATATAACTAGCGGTATAAATGAGCAGTTCTTC. It is translated as CSARDITSGINEQFF.

V gene TRBV10-3 combines with J gene TRBJ2-7; the match to TRBD2 covers 7 bases. Per the germline V gene, CDR1 is ENHRY and CDR2 is SYGVKD. This CDR3 contains 11 residues. V lost 11 bases to trimming and J lost 7 bases; unmatched junction nucleotides: 8. CDR3 nucleotides: TGTGCCTCGGGCGGGAGTAAGGAGCAGTACTTC. The encoded protein is CASGGSKEQYF.

V and J are TRBV19 and TRBJ1-5, with a weak D call TRBD1 (5 bases). The CDR3 contains 12 residues. Germline V lookup: CDR1 LNHDA, CDR2 SQIVND (reference sequence). V lost 2 bases to trimming and J lost 13 bases, with 12 bases between them. The CDR3 sequence: CASSIRGRAQHF. In nucleotides, the CDR3 is TGTGCCAGTAGTATACGTGGCAGGGCGCAGCATTTT.

This clonotype was observed at least ten times. The chain joins TRBV5-6 to TRBJ2-7; no firm D call. V was shortened by 1 base and J by 6 bases, with 11 bases between the two germline ends. Germline V gene data show CDR1 as SGHDT and CDR2 as YYEEEE. CDR3 length: 13 residues. The CDR3 region is CASSLWPSCEQYF. The CDR3 nucleotides read TGTGCCAGCAGCTTGTGGCCTAGTTGCGAGCAGTACTTC.

The genes are TRBV29-1 and TRBJ1-2; 7 bases line up with TRBD1. Trimming at V came to 6 bases and at J to 5 bases, leaving 3 bases not matched to a gene. The CDR3 is 11 residues long. Germline V CDR1 and CDR2: SQVTM, ANQGSEA. CDR3 nucleotide sequence: TGCAGCGTGACACAGGGGTATGGCTACACCTTC. Translation: CSVTQGYGYTF.

The rearrangement joins TRBV2 to TRBJ2-7; TRBD1 is a possible D gene (5 bases). Germline assignment: CDR1 SNHLY and CDR2 FYNNEI. Trimming shortened V by 6 bases and J by 0 bases, and 15 bases separated the two germline ends. This CDR3 comprises 15 residues. The CDR3 region has the DNA TGTGCCAGCAGCACCTTACAGGTCGGCTCCTACGAGCAGTACTTC. Translation gives CASSTLQVGSYEQYF.

As to this clonotype: A much more abundant neighbour one base away suggests this may be a read error. The chain carries TRBV20-1 and TRBJ1-5; perhaps TRBD1 as D (5 bases). V was trimmed by 5 bases and J by 0 bases, leaving 17 bases between them. CDR1 and CDR2 from the germline V gene are DFQATT and SNEGSKA (reference sequence). This CDR3 spans 16 amino acids. This CDR3 reads CSASREVGDSNQPQHF. The CDR3 DNA sequence: TGCAGTGCTTCGCGGGAGGTGGGGGATAGCAATCAGCCCCAGCATTTT.

The V and J genes are TRBV7-2 and TRBJ1-2; 9 nucleotides align to TRBD1. The CDR3 totals 15 residues. Trimming removed 4 bases from V and 5 bases from J; junction bases left unmatched: 8. Germline loops: CDR1 SGHTA, CDR2 FQGNSA. The chain's CDR3 is CASSYRDRAWYGYTF. DNA of the CDR3: TGTGCCAGCAGCTACCGGGACAGGGCTTGGTATGGCTACACCTTC.

For this clonotype: A much larger clone lies one base from this, so it may be a read error. The gene calls are TRBV29-1 and TRBJ2-7, with 7 bases identical to TRBD1. The J segment lost 8 bases and the V segment lost 6 bases, leaving 16 bases of the junction unmatched. Germline CDR1 and CDR2: SQVTM and ANQGSEA. The CDR3 has 14 residues. The CDR3 here is CSVEAGTETGKQYF. The CDR3 DNA sequence: TGCAGCGTAGAGGCCGGGACAGAGACGGGCAAGCAGTACTTC.

This clonotype showed up just a few times. Given a much more abundant clone one base away, this may be a read error. This chain uses TRBV6-4 with TRBJ1-1; 11 nucleotides agree with TRBD1. This CDR3 region has 14 residues. J was trimmed by 4 bases and V by 2 bases; bases with no gene match: 0. Germline loops: CDR1 MRHNA, CDR2 SNTAGT. The CDR3 DNA reads TGTGCCAGCAGTGACGGGACAGGGGGCACTGAAGCTTTCTTT. This encodes CASSDGTGGTEAFF.

On this clonotype itself: One base away lies a much larger clone, so this may be a sequencing read error. The gene calls are TRBV5-1 and TRBJ2-5; the match to TRBD1 covers 7 bases. CDR1 and CDR2 from the germline V gene are SGHRS and YFSETQ. The CDR3 is 13 amino acids. The CDR3 here is CASSGTDQGTQYF. Here the CDR3 DNA reads TGCGCCAGCAGCGGGACAGACCAAGGGACCCAGTACTTC.

The chain is built from TRBV7-8 and TRBJ2-3; 10 positions agree with TRBD2. V lost 6 bases to trimming and J lost 4 bases; unmatched junction nucleotides: 7. Germline lookup yields CDR1 SGHVS and CDR2 FQNEAQ. The CDR3 is 15 amino acids. DNA for the CDR3: TGTGCCAGCAGGGCTAGCGGGAGCATGGCAGATACGCAGTATTTT. Protein: CASRASGSMADTQYF. Drawing the rest from reference TRBV7-8 and TRBJ2-3, the complete variable domain is GAGVSQSPRYKVAKRGQDVALRCDPISGHVSLFWYQQALGQGPEFLTYFQNEAQLDKSGLPSDRFFAERPEGSVSTLKIQRTQQEDSAVYLCASRASGSMADTQYFGPGTRLTVL.

The rearrangement links TRBV7-8 to TRBJ2-3; a weak D match, TRBD1 (5 bases). This CDR3 comprises 12 residues. V was clipped by 6 bases and J by 12 bases, with 16 bases between them. Germline V gene data show CDR1 as SGHVS and CDR2 as FQNEAQ. As DNA, the CDR3 is TGTGCCAGCAGTTCCCCCACAGGTACACAGTATTTT. Protein: CASSSPTGTQYF. The full variable domain, completed using reference TRBV7-8 and TRBJ2-3, is GAGVSQSPRYKVAKRGQDVALRCDPISGHVSLFWYQQALGQGPEFLTYFQNEAQLDKSGLPSDRFFAERPEGSVSTLKIQRTQQEDSAVYLCASSSPTGTQYFGPGTRLTVL.

This clonotype was detected ten times or more. The chain is built from TRBV11-2 and TRBJ2-5; D not certain. Germline CDR1 and CDR2: SGHAT and FQNNGV. With 0 bases removed from V and 5 bases from J, the gap between germline ends came to 4 bases. There are 12 residues in the CDR3. The CDR3 here is CASSLDRETQYF. The CDR3 region has the DNA TGTGCCAGCAGCTTAGATCGTGAGACCCAGTACTTC.

This clonotype was observed many times. The chain's CDR3 is CASSSTQGNEKLFF. CDR3 coding DNA: TGTGCCAGCAGCTCCACCCAGGGTAATGAAAAACTGTTTTTT. The genes are TRBV7-9 and TRBJ1-4; the D gene is possibly TRBD1 (5 bases). Germline lookup yields CDR1 SEHNR and CDR2 FQNEAQ (reference sequence). The length of the CDR3 is 14 residues. The ends were cut back, 4 bases at V and 4 bases at J, with 10 bases in the middle.

This sequence joins TRBV6-1 and TRBJ1-1, with no clear D. The CDR3 has 13 residues. V lost 4 bases and J 1 base, leaving 7 bases between the germline ends. Germline V lookup: CDR1 MNHNS, CDR2 SASEGT. This CDR3 is CASSANPNTEAFF. The DNA for the CDR3 is TGTGCCAGCAGTGCCAATCCGAACACTGAAGCTTTCTTT.

A few counts support this clonotype. CDR3 loop: CASSWSGLAGPYNEQFF. The CDR3 region has the DNA TGTGCCAGCAGTTGGTCGGGACTAGCGGGACCCTACAATGAGCAGTTCTTC. V and J are TRBV6-6 and TRBJ2-1, with 13 bases lining up with TRBD2. Per the germline V gene, CDR1 is MNHNY and CDR2 is SVGAGI (reference sequence). The CDR3 contains 17 residues. V gave up 4 bases and J gave up 2 bases; unmatched junction bases: 5.

The chain carries TRBV12-3 or TRBV12-4 and TRBJ1-2; no definite D call. V was shortened by 7 bases and J by 3 bases, with 15 bases between the two germline ends. The CDR3 consists of 14 residues. The CDR3 here is CASIKGPRDYGYTF. The CDR3 DNA reads as TGTGCCAGCATCAAAGGACCCCGGGACTATGGCTACACCTTC.

This CDR3 is CASSFQGAGTMAPLHF. CDR3 nucleotide sequence: TGTGCCAGCAGCTTTCAGGGGGCAGGGACGATGGCACCCCTCCACTTT. This rearrangement joins TRBV7-9 to TRBJ1-6; 8 bases line up with TRBD1. The ends lost 3 bases at V and 11 bases at J; junction bases unmatched: 12. The germline V gene encodes CDR1 SEHNR and CDR2 FQNEAQ (reference sequence). The CDR3 has 16 amino acids.